This TCR beta chain comes out of a study of blood T cell repertoires in COVID-19. Sequenced by immunoSEQ multiplex PCR; TCRdb stores in-frame clones only, minus some. The sample lists 100,000 or so clones; more than 60% were seen once. Germline CDR1 LGHDT, CDR2 YNNKEL (reference sequence). The CDR3 is 15 amino acids. Trimming stripped 0 bases from V and 0 bases from J, with 6 bases between. The chain has TRBV3-1 (or the pseudogene TRBV3-2) and TRBJ2-1; D not resolved. This TCR was recovered from a man between 65 and 85 years old with active or convalescent COVID-19. The sample comprised peripheral blood. In DNA form, the CDR3 reads TGTGCCAGCAGCCAAGATCGTAACTCCTACAATGAGCAGTTCTTC. Amino acid sequence: CASSQDRNSYNEQFF.